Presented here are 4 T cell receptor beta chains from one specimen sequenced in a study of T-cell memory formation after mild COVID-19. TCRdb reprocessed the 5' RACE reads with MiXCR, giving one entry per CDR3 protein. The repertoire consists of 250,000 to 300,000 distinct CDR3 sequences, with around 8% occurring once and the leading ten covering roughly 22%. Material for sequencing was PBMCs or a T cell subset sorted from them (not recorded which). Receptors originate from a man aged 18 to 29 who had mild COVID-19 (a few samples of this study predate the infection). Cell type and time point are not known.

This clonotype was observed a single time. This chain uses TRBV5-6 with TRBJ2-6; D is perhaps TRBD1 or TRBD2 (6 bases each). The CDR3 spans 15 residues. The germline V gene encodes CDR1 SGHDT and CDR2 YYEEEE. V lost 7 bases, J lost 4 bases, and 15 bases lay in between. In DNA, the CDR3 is TGTGCCAGCGTCTTATGGGGGGCCGGGGCCAACGTCCTGACTTTC. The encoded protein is CASVLWGAGANVLTF.

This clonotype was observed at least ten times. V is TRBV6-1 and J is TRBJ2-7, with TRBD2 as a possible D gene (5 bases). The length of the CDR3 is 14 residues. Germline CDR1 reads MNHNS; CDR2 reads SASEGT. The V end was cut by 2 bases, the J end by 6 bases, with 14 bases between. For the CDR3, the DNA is TGTGCCAGCAGTGAAACGGACGGGGTCTCCGAGCAGTACGTC. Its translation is CASSETDGVSEQYV.

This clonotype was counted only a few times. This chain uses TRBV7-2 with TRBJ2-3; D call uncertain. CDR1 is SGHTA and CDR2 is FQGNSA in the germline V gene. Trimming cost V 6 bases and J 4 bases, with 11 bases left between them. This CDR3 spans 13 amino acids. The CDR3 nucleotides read TGTGCCAGCAGTCCAACCGTGGCAGATACGCAGTATTTT. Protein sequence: CASSPTVADTQYF.

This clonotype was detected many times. CDR3 bases: TGCGCCAGCAGCCAAGAAGCGGGGTACTATGGCTACACCTTC. This gives the protein CASSQEAGYYGYTF. This chain uses TRBV4-3 with TRBJ1-2; D remains ambiguous. Germline V gene sequence: CDR1 LGHNA, CDR2 YSLEER. V shed 0 bases and J shed 3 bases, with 8 bases lying between them. The CDR3 has 14 amino acids.